This passage covers 14 T cell receptor beta chains from one sample sequenced in a study of T-cell reconstitution after alpha-beta-depleted transplantation in children. Unique molecular identifiers were incorporated when the TCRbeta library was constructed. TCRdb reprocessed the PCR reads via MiXCR and lists one record per CDR3 protein. The table has 190,000 or so distinct CDR3 sequences, approximately 6.6% seen once. Sequenced material: PBMCs from the stem cell graft donor, taken from the stem cell graft. Receptor source: a human donor who donated a stem cell graft to a child with Wiskott-Aldrich syndrome.

There are many counts of this clonotype. The chain employs TRBV12-3 or TRBV12-4 and TRBJ2-2; TRBD1 aligns across 8 bases. J lost 1 base, V lost 3 bases, and 7 bases had no gene match. The CDR3 covers 17 residues. CDR3 in DNA: TGTGCCAGCAGTTTTGGCAGGGGGCCAGTGAACACCGGGGAGCTGTTTTTT. Protein product: CASSFGRGPVNTGELFF.

This clonotype was detected ten times or more. The genes are TRBV12-3 or TRBV12-4 and TRBJ2-3; D gene uncertain. V was cut by 3 bases and J by 2 bases, with 15 bases left in between. The CDR3 runs to 16 residues. Written as DNA, the CDR3 is TGTGCCAGCAGTTTCCCAGGCTGGGTGGACACAGATACGCAGTATTTT. Encoded protein: CASSFPGWVDTDTQYF.

This clonotype showed up many times. J is TRBJ2-2 and V is TRBV5-1, with D maybe TRBD1 (6 bases). Trimming left V 9 bases short and J 2 bases short, with 14 bases between. The germline gives CDR1 SGHRS, CDR2 YFSETQ. This CDR3 contains 14 residues. CDR3 in amino acids: CATMIRGNTGELFF. The DNA for the CDR3 is TGCGCCACCATGATCAGGGGTAACACCGGGGAGCTGTTTTTT.

This clonotype has at least ten counts. The chain couples TRBV5-1 to TRBJ2-3; unclear D gene. This CDR3 region has 14 residues. The V and J ends lost 0 bases and 0 bases respectively, with 5 bases between them. CDR1 is SGHRS and CDR2 is YFSETQ in the germline V gene. CDR3 DNA: TGCGCCAGCAGCTTGGGACGTAGCACAGATACGCAGTATTTT. It is translated as CASSLGRSTDTQYF.

This clonotype came up a few times. This CDR3 reads CASSLVSSGRYSYEQYF. In DNA, the CDR3 is TGTGCCAGCAGTTTAGTGTCTAGCGGGAGGTACTCCTACGAGCAGTACTTC. The V and J genes are TRBV12-3 or TRBV12-4 and TRBJ2-7, with 11 positions matching TRBD2. V lost 1 base, J lost 0 bases, and 5 bases stayed unmatched. The CDR3 totals 17 residues.

The table lists this clonotype with many counts. The chain combines TRBV20-1 with TRBJ1-5, with D possibly matching TRBD1 (6 bases). CDR3 length: 13 residues. In germline, CDR1 is DFQATT, CDR2 SNEGSKA (reference sequence). Deletions cut 5 bases from V and 2 bases from J, with 10 bases between. In DNA, the CDR3 is TGCAGTGCTGTACAGGGTGGCAATCAGCCCCAGCATTTT. It encodes CSAVQGGNQPQHF.

This clonotype was picked up a small number of times. The chain employs TRBV11-2 and TRBJ1-1; the D is unclear. Between the trimmed V and J ends, which lost 3 bases and 5 bases, there was a span of 10 bases. The length of the CDR3 is 13 residues. Germline-derived CDR1 and CDR2 are SGHAT and FQNNGV. For the CDR3, the DNA is TGTGCCAGCAGCTTGTATCTGAGTACTGAAGCTTTCTTT. Residues: CASSLYLSTEAFF.

This clonotype has just a few counts. The gene calls are TRBV19 and TRBJ1-1, with D possibly matching TRBD1 (6 bases). The CDR3 runs 14 residues. CDR1 is LNHDA and CDR2 is SQIVND in the germline V gene (reference sequence). V was shortened by 6 bases and J by 1 base, with 12 bases between the two germline ends. The CDR3 nucleotides are TGTGCCAGTAGAGCCGGACAGAAGAACACTGAAGCTTTCTTT. Translating gives CASRAGQKNTEAFF.

This clonotype was seen many times. The genes are TRBV5-1 and TRBJ2-5; 11 positions match TRBD2. The CDR3 extends over 15 amino acids. CDR1 and CDR2 (germline): SGHRS, YFSETQ. V dropped 4 bases and J dropped 5; count of bases not matched to a gene: 7. The CDR3 sequence: CASSVMTSGMETQYF. In nucleotides, the CDR3 is TGCGCCAGCAGCGTAATGACTAGCGGGATGGAGACCCAGTACTTC.

The table lists this clonotype with a few counts. The chain couples TRBV7-8 to TRBJ1-5; TRBD1 might be the D (6 bases). The CDR3 runs to 16 residues. V was pared by 5 bases and J by 4 bases, with 18 bases between. The germline CDR1 and CDR2 sequences are SGHVS and FQNEAQ. CDR3 nucleotides: TGTGCCAGCAGCCCTCTGGGGGGCTCTCTAAATCAGCCCCAGCATTTT. Translation gives CASSPLGGSLNQPQHF.

Many counts were recorded for this clonotype. The chain carries TRBV5-1 and TRBJ2-7; D gene uncertain. The CDR3 length is 13 residues. Trimming left V 0 bases short and J 3 bases short, with 7 bases between. Germline CDR1 and CDR2: SGHRS and YFSETQ. CDR3 in DNA: TGCGCCAGCAGCTTGGGAACAGACTACGAGCAGTACTTC. It specifies CASSLGTDYEQYF.

This clonotype was seen many times. V is TRBV7-9 and J is TRBJ1-1; the D gene is possibly TRBD1 (6 bases). CDR3 length: 16 amino acids. The V end was cut by 1 base, the J end by 0 bases, with 12 bases between. Germline CDR1 is SEHNR and CDR2 is FQNEAQ (reference sequence). The CDR3 coding sequence is TGTGCCAGCAGCTTAGAAAGAGGGGGAATGAACACTGAAGCTTTCTTT. Protein product: CASSLERGGMNTEAFF. Looking up the rest from reference TRBV7-9 and TRBJ1-1 gives the full variable domain: DTGVSQNPRHKITKRGQNVTFRCDPISEHNRLYWYRQTLGQGPEFLTYFQNEAQLEKSRLLSDRFSAERPKGSFSTLEIQRTEQGDSAMYLCASSLERGGMNTEAFFGQGTRLTVV.

This clonotype has ten or more counts. This rearrangement joins TRBV29-1 to TRBJ2-5; a possible D gene is TRBD1 (6 bases). Germline CDR1 reads SQVTM; CDR2 reads ANQGSEA. This CDR3 has 12 amino acids. Trimming took off 6 bases at V and 1 base at J, with 9 bases between the two ends. The CDR3 nucleotides are TGCAGCGTAGCCAGGGGCCAAGAGACCCAGTACTTC. Translation: CSVARGQETQYF.

This clonotype was picked up many times. The CDR3 coding sequence is TGCAGCGTTGAGTCAGTAAACACCGGGGAGCTGTTTTTT. Its translation: CSVESVNTGELFF. V is TRBV29-1 and J is TRBJ2-2; D is ambiguous. V lost 3 bases and J 2 bases, leaving 7 bases between the germline ends. CDR1 SQVTM and CDR2 ANQGSEA come from the germline V gene. CDR3 length: 13 residues.